The source of this TCR beta chain is a study of T-cell reconstitution after alpha-beta-depleted transplantation in children. Study results and limitations: As was reported, about two months after transplant, alpha-beta T cells came from several hundred expanded graft clones.

A TCRbeta library incorporating unique molecular identifiers was prepared. Using its own MiXCR run on the PCR reads, TCRdb lists one record per CDR3 protein. The sample lists thousands of distinct CDR3 sequences, about 9.1% occurring once. This clonotype has a count of ten or more. Its antigen is unidentified. This CDR3 is 15 amino acids long. Germline lookup yields CDR1 GTSNPN and CDR2 SVGIG (reference sequence). V was shortened by 5 bases and J by 6 bases, with 20 bases between the two germline ends. This sequence originates from a male patient aged 2-10 years who had a stem cell transplant for acute lymphoblastic leukemia, so the T cells may come from the graft donor. The chain couples TRBV30 to TRBJ2-1; perhaps D is TRBD1 or TRBD2 (5 bases each). Sequencing used PBMCs, mostly from graft donor cells, obtained 180 days after TCRalphabeta/CD19-depleted stem cell transplant. CDR3: CAWASEDRGANEQFF. DNA of the CDR3: TGTGCCTGGGCAAGCGAGGACCGAGGGGCCAATGAGCAGTTCTTC.